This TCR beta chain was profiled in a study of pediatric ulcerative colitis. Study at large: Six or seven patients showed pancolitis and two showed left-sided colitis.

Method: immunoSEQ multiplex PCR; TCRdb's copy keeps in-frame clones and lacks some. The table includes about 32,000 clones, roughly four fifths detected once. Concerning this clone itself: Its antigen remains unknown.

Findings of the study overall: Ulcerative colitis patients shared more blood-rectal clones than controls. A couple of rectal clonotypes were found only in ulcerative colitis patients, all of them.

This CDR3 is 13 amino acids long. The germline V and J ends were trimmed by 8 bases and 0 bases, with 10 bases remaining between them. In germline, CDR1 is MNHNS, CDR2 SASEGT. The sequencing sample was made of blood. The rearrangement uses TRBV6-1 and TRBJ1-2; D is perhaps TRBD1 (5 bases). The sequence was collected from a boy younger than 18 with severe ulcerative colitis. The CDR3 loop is CASRGHTNYGYTF. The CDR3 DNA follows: TGTGCCAGCCGCGGACACACTAACTATGGCTACACCTTC.